The sequence of this T cell receptor (beta chain) was determined in a study of blood T cell repertoires in COVID-19. In the study's own analysis: For nucleated cells, counts were estimated from reference gene primer amplification. This table comes from immunoSEQ multiplex PCR, and its TCRdb copy is limited to in-frame clones, with some not included. V and J calls and clone size follow that table, whereas D and trimming were derived from the DNA. The top ten hold around a sixth of the sample, which has roughly 76,000 clones, around 78% seen once. J lost 6 bases, V lost 4 bases, and 9 bases had no gene match. The CDR3 consists of 15 residues. Germline values: CDR1 SGHRS, CDR2 YFSETQ.

The V and J genes are TRBV5-1 and TRBJ2-7; 11 bases map to TRBD2. The sample was peripheral blood. The source of this sequence is a human donor in a cohort sampled during active COVID-19. CDR3 DNA sequence: TGCGCCAGCAGCATTACTAGCGGGAGCCCGTCCGAGCAGTACTTC. Translating it yields CASSITSGSPSEQYF.